The 29 T cell receptor beta chains in this list originate from one sample, sequenced in a study of cytomegalovirus exposure and HLA in healthy donors. The PCR contained 60 Vbeta and 13 Jbeta primers. The table came from immunoSEQ multiplex PCR; TCRdb's copy has only in-frame clones and leaves some out. Of 40,000 to 45,000 clones listed, 70% to 80% are singletons. Material: PBMCs. Every receptor here comes from a man in his thirties or forties in good health and CMV-seronegative.

V gene TRBV23-1 combines with J gene TRBJ1-5; D call uncertain. TRBV23-1 is given ORF status, its function remaining uncertain. The CDR3 extends over 17 amino acids. V was trimmed by 3 bases and J by 0 bases, leaving 15 bases between them. CDR3 sequence reads: CASSQLRNSHSNQPQHF. CDR3 in DNA: TGCGCCAGCAGTCAGCTCCGGAACAGCCATAGCAATCAGCCCCAGCATTTT.

The genes are TRBV9 and TRBJ1-5, with D tentatively TRBD1 (6 bases). The CDR3 is 13 residues long. The V gene lost 3 bases and the J gene lost 4 bases, with 8 bases spanning the gap. The germline V gene encodes CDR1 SGDLS and CDR2 YYNGEE. The chain's CDR3 is CASSDQGNQPQHF. The CDR3 DNA is TGTGCCAGCAGCGACCAGGGGAATCAGCCCCAGCATTTT.

The rearrangement joins TRBV27 to TRBJ2-7, with D uncertain. In germline, CDR1 is MNHEY, CDR2 SMNVEV (reference sequence). The CDR3 sequence is 14 residues long. Trimming removed 3 bases from V and 2 bases from J, with 11 bases in between. CDR3 protein: CASSFADSTYEQYF. CDR3 nucleotide sequence: TGTGCCAGCAGTTTTGCAGACTCAACCTACGAGCAGTACTTC.

The J gene is TRBJ2-7, the V gene TRBV30; weak D call: TRBD1 (5 bases). The V gene's germline CDR1 is GTSNPN and CDR2 SVGIG (reference sequence). Trimming left V 6 bases short and J 2 bases short, with 14 bases between. This CDR3 contains 13 residues. The CDR3 region is CACVKQATYEQYF. In DNA, the CDR3 is TGTGCCTGTGTCAAACAGGCCACCTACGAGCAGTACTTC.

This chain uses TRBV11-2 with TRBJ1-1; no definite D call. Germline assignment: CDR1 SGHAT and CDR2 FQNNGV. The V end was cut by 10 bases, the J end by 4 bases, with 13 bases between. The CDR3 covers 12 residues. The CDR3 region is CATLPVATEAFF. The CDR3, as DNA: TGTGCCACCCTTCCCGTGGCCACTGAAGCTTTCTTT. The complete variable domain, with remaining parts taken from reference TRBV11-2 and TRBJ1-1, reads EAGVAQSPRYKIIEKRQSVAFWCNPISGHATLYWYQQILGQGPKLLIQFQNNGVVDDSQLPKDRFSAERLKGVDSTLKIQPAKLEDSAVYLCATLPVATEAFFGQGTRLTVV.

The genes are TRBV11-2 and TRBJ2-5; 11 nucleotides agree with TRBD2. Trimming took 2 bases from V and 12 from J; bases not matched to a gene: 5. The V gene's germline CDR1 is SGHAT and CDR2 FQNNGV. The CDR3 length is 13 residues. CDR3 in DNA: TGTGCCAGCAGCTTAAACCTACTAGCGGGAGAGTACTTC. Translating it yields CASSLNLLAGEYF.

The genes are TRBV6-6 and TRBJ2-3; perhaps TRBD2 as D (6 bases). The length of the CDR3 is 15 residues. V gave up 0 bases and J gave up 2 bases, with 9 bases separating them. Germline loops: CDR1 MNHNY, CDR2 SVGAGI (reference sequence). The CDR3 DNA reads TGTGCCAGCAGTTACTCGGCTAGCGACACAGATACGCAGTATTTT. This encodes CASSYSASDTDTQYF.

This clone has only a few counts. CDR3 residues: CARQAYGLMQETQYF. Here the CDR3 DNA reads TGTGCCCGACAGGCGTACGGGCTCATGCAAGAGACCCAGTACTTC. This chain links TRBV30 with TRBJ2-5, with D possibly TRBD1 on 6 matching bases. The CDR3 consists of 15 residues. Germline V gene data show CDR1 as GTSNPN and CDR2 as SVGIG (reference sequence). The V gene lost 8 bases and the J gene lost 2 bases, with 21 bases spanning the gap. Supplemented by reference TRBV30 and TRBJ2-5, the full variable domain reads SQTIHQWPATLVQPVGSPLSLECTVEGTSNPNLYWYRQAAGRGLQLLFYSVGIGQISSEVPQNLSASRPQDRQFILSSKKLLLSDSGFYLCARQAYGLMQETQYFGPGTRLLVL.

This clone was observed once. This rearrangement joins TRBV5-6 to TRBJ1-1; D uncertain. Germline lookup yields CDR1 SGHDT and CDR2 YYEEEE. The CDR3 is made up of 13 amino acids. Between the trimmed V and J ends, which lost 0 bases and 6 bases, there was a span of 9 bases. The CDR3 DNA follows: TGTGCCAGCAGCTTGGCGGGAGCAGCTGAAGCTTTCTTT. Encoded protein: CASSLAGAAEAFF.

This chain connects TRBV27 to TRBJ2-7, with TRBD2 matching over 16 bases. After removal of 6 bases from V and 2 bases from J, the junction contained 4 bases not matched to a gene. The CDR3 is made up of 16 amino acids. The germline CDR1 and CDR2 sequences are MNHEY and SMNVEV (reference sequence). The CDR3 sequence is CASSLGLAGGTYEQYF. CDR3 nucleotide sequence: TGTGCCAGCAGCCTGGGACTAGCGGGAGGGACCTACGAGCAGTACTTC.

For the CDR3, the DNA is TGTGCCAGCGGGAGGGGAGGTGATACGCAGTATTTT. Translating gives CASGRGGDTQYF. This sequence joins TRBV27 and TRBJ2-3; 7 bases agree with TRBD2. The CDR3 totals 12 residues. The germline V gene encodes CDR1 MNHEY and CDR2 SMNVEV (reference sequence). V dropped 8 bases and J dropped 6; count of bases not matched to a gene: 5.

The V call is TRBV4-2, the J call TRBJ2-7; the match to TRBD2 covers 11 bases. This CDR3 comprises 17 residues. Germline values: CDR1 LGHNA, CDR2 YNFKEQ. The J segment lost 2 bases and the V segment lost 1 base, leaving 7 bases of the junction unmatched. In DNA, the CDR3 is TGTGCCAGCAGCCAAGCCGGGACTAGCGGCCTTCCCTACGAGCAGTACTTC. This sequence encodes CASSQAGTSGLPYEQYF.

This clone was detected a few times. This sequence joins TRBV13 and TRBJ2-2; 12 bases are a match to TRBD2. This CDR3 spans 17 amino acids. Germline CDR1 PRHDT, CDR2 FYEKMQ (reference sequence). Trimming at V came to 4 bases and at J to 7 bases, leaving 10 bases not matched to a gene. The CDR3 coding sequence is TGTGCCAGCAGCTCGTACCTAGCGGGAGGGCAGAGCGGGGAGCTGTTTTTT. The encoded protein is CASSSYLAGGQSGELFF.

J is TRBJ2-1 and V is TRBV6-1, with D unresolved. This CDR3 region has 10 residues. Looked up from germline, CDR1 is MNHNS and CDR2 is SASEGT. Trimming left V 8 bases short and J 8 bases short, with 7 bases between. CDR3: CASHSDEQFF. Here the CDR3 DNA reads TGTGCCAGCCATTCGGATGAGCAGTTCTTC.

J is TRBJ2-7 and V is TRBV7-2; 12 bases are shared with TRBD2. The CDR3 extends over 15 amino acids. After removal of 2 bases from V and 6 bases from J, the junction contained 5 bases not matched to a gene. CDR1 is SGHTA and CDR2 is FQGNSA in the germline V gene. As DNA, the CDR3 is TGTGCCAGCAGCTTAACTAGCGGGAGGAGGGGCGAGCAGTACTTC. Its translation is CASSLTSGRRGEQYF.

This chain connects TRBV29-1 to TRBJ2-2; TRBD2 aligns across 12 bases. This CDR3 is built from 17 residues. V lost 3 bases, J lost 6 bases, and 11 bases stayed unmatched. Germline V gives CDR1 SQVTM, CDR2 ANQGSEA. The CDR3 DNA sequence: TGCAGCGTTGATCGTGTACTAGCGGGAGGAGTTCCCGGGGAGCTGTTTTTT. This translates into CSVDRVLAGGVPGELFF.

The chain employs TRBV30 and TRBJ1-4, with a tentative D call TRBD1 (6 bases). The germline gives CDR1 GTSNPN, CDR2 SVGIG (reference sequence). CDR3 length equals 13 residues. V lost 2 bases and J lost 8, with 12 bases in between. The CDR3 region has the DNA TGTGCCTGGAGTACGGACAGTTTGGAAAAACTGTTTTTT. Residues: CAWSTDSLEKLFF.

The genes are TRBV4-1 and TRBJ1-2, with TRBD1 matching over 9 bases. CDR1 is MGHRA and CDR2 is YSYEKL in the germline V gene. V was pared by 2 bases and J by 2 bases, with 6 bases of the junction left unmatched. The CDR3 sequence is 16 residues long. CDR3: CASSQPGTGKNYGYTF. Written as DNA, the CDR3 is TGCGCCAGCAGCCAACCCGGGACAGGGAAAAACTATGGCTACACCTTC.

V gene TRBV5-4 combines with J gene TRBJ2-7, with 12 nucleotides matching TRBD2. The CDR3 sequence is 14 residues long. The germline V gene encodes CDR1 SGHNT and CDR2 YYREEE (reference sequence). With V trimmed by 5 bases and J by 1 base, 1 base remained unmatched. The CDR3 DNA sequence: TGTGCCAGCAGGACTAGCGGGAGTTCCTACGAGCAGTACTTC. Amino acid sequence: CASRTSGSSYEQYF. Variable domain in full (rest from reference TRBV5-4 and TRBJ2-7): ETGVTQSPTHLIKTRGQQVTLRCSSQSGHNTVSWYQQALGQGPQFIFQYYREEENGRGNFPPRFSGLQFPNYSSELNVNALELDDSALYLCASRTSGSSYEQYFGPGTRLTVT.

Details on this clone: The junction differs from germline at one of its ends, possibly a read error. The chain combines TRBV18 with TRBJ1-6; 8 nucleotides match TRBD1. Germline V gives CDR1 KGHSH, CDR2 LQKENI. This CDR3 contains 14 residues. CDR3 residues: CASTRGQGESPPHF. The CDR3 bases are TGTGCCAGCACCCGTGGACAGGGTGAATCACCCCCCCACTTT.

The chain carries TRBV6-1 and TRBJ1-1; possible D gene TRBD1, 5 bases. The CDR3 totals 17 residues. Trimming cost V 2 bases and J 0 bases, with 16 bases left between them. Germline values: CDR1 MNHNS, CDR2 SASEGT. The CDR3 loop reads CASSENFLTVLNTEAFF. The DNA for the CDR3 is TGTGCCAGCAGTGAAAACTTTTTGACAGTCTTGAACACTGAAGCTTTCTTT.

The CDR3, as DNA: TGTGCCAGCAGCCCAGGGTCGAGCTCCTACAATGAGCAGTTCTTC. Its translation is CASSPGSSSYNEQFF. V is TRBV5-4 and J is TRBJ2-1; D is perhaps TRBD1 (5 bases). V lost 4 bases to trimming and J lost 0 bases, with 11 bases between them. The V gene's germline CDR1 is SGHNT and CDR2 YYREEE (reference sequence). The CDR3 covers 15 residues.

This clone was seen only once. V is TRBV29-1 and J is TRBJ2-3; D is undetermined. Germline V CDR1 and CDR2: SQVTM, ANQGSEA. The CDR3 totals 13 residues. The germline V and J ends were trimmed by 6 bases and 0 bases, with 10 bases remaining between them. DNA of the CDR3: TGCAGCGTCGGAACGGAGAGCACAGATACGCAGTATTTT. Amino acid sequence: CSVGTESTDTQYF.

The chain employs TRBV5-4 and TRBJ1-6, with D maybe TRBD1 (6 bases). The V and J ends lost 1 base and 5 bases respectively, with 10 bases between them. This CDR3 has 15 amino acids. Germline-derived CDR1 and CDR2 are SGHNT and YYREEE (reference sequence). The CDR3 here is CASSLTGPNNSPLHF. Here the CDR3 DNA reads TGTGCCAGCAGCTTGACAGGGCCTAATAATTCACCCCTCCACTTT.

V and J are TRBV25-1 and TRBJ2-2; 10 bases are shared with TRBD1. This CDR3 is built from 15 residues. Germline trimming cut 6 bases from V and 6 bases from J; bases unmatched to any gene: 7. CDR1 is MGHDK and CDR2 is SYGVNS in the germline V gene. The CDR3 DNA follows: TGTGCCAGCAGGACAGGGGGCCTTGAAGCCGGGGAGCTGTTTTTT. Translation: CASRTGGLEAGELFF.

The chain carries TRBV9 and TRBJ2-7, with 9 bases fitting TRBD2. From germline, CDR1 is SGDLS and CDR2 YYNGEE. Losses at the gene ends were 4 bases for V and 6 bases for J; bases not matched to a gene: 8. CDR3 length: 14 amino acids. The CDR3 reads CASSPGTSTVEQYF. DNA for the CDR3: TGTGCCAGCAGCCCTGGGACTAGCACGGTCGAGCAGTACTTC.

The chain couples TRBV11-2 to TRBJ2-5; 8 bases fit TRBD2. The J call is in doubt because the DNA end fits TRBJ2-7 better. This CDR3 has 16 residues. Looked up from germline, CDR1 is SGHAT and CDR2 is FQNNGV. CDR3 sequence (DNA): TGTGCCAGCAGCTTAGAGGGGGTTAGCGGGACCTACGAGCAGTACTTC. Protein sequence: CASSLEGVSGTYEQYF.

There are a few counts of this clone. This chain connects TRBV28 to TRBJ2-1; 9 bases are shared with TRBD1. The V segment lost 6 bases and the J segment 6 bases; nucleotides outside the gene matches: 9. CDR3 length equals 15 residues. Germline V CDR1 and CDR2: MDHEN, SYDVKM. CDR3 nucleotides: TGTGCCAGCAGGCAAACAGGGGGCATGGGCAATGAGCAGTTCTTC. This translates into CASRQTGGMGNEQFF.

V and J are TRBV30 and TRBJ2-2; D is unresolved. Deletions cut 5 bases from V and 6 bases from J, with 7 bases between. The CDR3 loop spans 11 amino acids. CDR1 and CDR2 from the germline V gene are GTSNPN and SVGIG (reference sequence). The CDR3 DNA reads TGTGCCTGGGCGATAGCCGGGGAGCTGTTTTTT. It is translated as CAWAIAGELFF.